Each of the 13 T cell receptor beta chains below was sequenced from the same sample in a study of beta chain features in type 1 diabetes. Expressed TCRB transcripts got sequenced, as all isolated RNA was reverse transcribed. Method: immunoSEQ multiplex PCR; TCRdb's copy keeps in-frame clones and lacks some. The repertoire holds more than 350,000 clones, with approximately 10% as singletons. Sample: naive CD4+ T cells from blood. The source of these receptors is a woman between 18 and 29 years old in good health.

This clone has a handful of counts. The rearrangement links TRBV30 to TRBJ2-5, with 7 bases matching TRBD1. With V trimmed by 3 bases and J by 11 bases, 15 bases remained unmatched. CDR1 is GTSNPN and CDR2 is SVGIG in the germline V gene (reference sequence). CDR3 length: 14 residues. This chain's CDR3 is CAWRAPRQGVQQYF. CDR3 bases: TGTGCCTGGAGAGCCCCGCGACAGGGAGTCCAGCAGTACTTC.

This clone came up a few times. The rearrangement links TRBV19 to TRBJ1-2; D possibly corresponds to TRBD1 (5 bases). CDR3 size: 13 residues. V lost 0 bases, J lost 8 bases, and 10 bases lay in between. The germline V gene encodes CDR1 LNHDA and CDR2 SQIVND (reference sequence). This CDR3 is CASSIEGQRGYTF. DNA of the CDR3: TGTGCCAGTAGTATAGAAGGACAACGCGGCTACACCTTC.

J is TRBJ1-1 and V is TRBV6-6, with no clear D. The germline CDR1 and CDR2 sequences are MNHNY and SVGAGI (reference sequence). The ends were cut back, 1 base at V and 1 base at J, with 7 bases in the middle. This CDR3 is 14 amino acids long. The CDR3 DNA reads as TGTGCCAGCAGTTACTTGACAACGAACACTGAAGCTTTCTTT. This sequence encodes CASSYLTTNTEAFF.

This clone turned up a few times. The J gene is TRBJ2-5, the V gene TRBV6-6; 7 bases align to TRBD1. With 6 bases clipped from V and 2 bases from J, the junction kept 3 bases outside the gene matches. The CDR3 is 13 residues long. From germline, CDR1 is MNHNY and CDR2 SVGAGI (reference sequence). The CDR3, as DNA: TGTGCCAGCAGGGGACAGATACAAGAGACCCAGTACTTC. It encodes CASRGQIQETQYF.

The chain links TRBV7-2 to TRBJ2-7; no clear D gene. The CDR3 totals 13 residues. In germline, CDR1 is SGHTA, CDR2 FQGNSA. V was cut by 1 base and J by 2 bases, with 6 bases left in between. The CDR3 region has the DNA TGTGCCAGCAGCTTAGAAGCAGCCTACGAGCAGTACTTC. Translation gives CASSLEAAYEQYF.

The J gene is TRBJ2-5, the V gene TRBV4-3; TRBD1 aligns across 7 bases. CDR1 LGHNA and CDR2 YSLEER come from the germline V gene. After removal of 2 bases from V and 2 bases from J, the junction contained 2 bases not matched to a gene. The CDR3 sequence is 14 residues long. The CDR3 DNA follows: TGCGCCAGCAGCCAACCGGGACAGCAAGAGACCCAGTACTTC. Its protein product is CASSQPGQQETQYF.

The V and J genes are TRBV6-5 and TRBJ1-1; 9 bases map to TRBD1. V was pared by 6 bases and J by 1 base, with 6 bases of the junction left unmatched. The CDR3 extends over 15 amino acids. The germline V gene has CDR1 MNHEY and CDR2 SVGAGI. The CDR3 loop is CASSLDRGRNTEAFF. The CDR3 DNA reads as TGTGCCAGCAGCTTAGACAGGGGGAGGAACACTGAAGCTTTCTTT.

This clone was picked up a small number of times. This chain links TRBV29-1 with TRBJ2-7, with TRBD2 matching over 7 bases. V was clipped by 3 bases and J by 2 bases; unmatched bases: 4. In germline, CDR1 is SQVTM, CDR2 ANQGSEA. The CDR3 consists of 13 residues. The CDR3, as DNA: TGCAGCGTTGACTTTGGGGGGGCCTACGAGCAGTACTTC. Encoded protein: CSVDFGGAYEQYF.

This clone was counted between two and nine times. The chain links TRBV7-2 to TRBJ2-7, with a tentative D call TRBD2 (6 bases). The length of the CDR3 is 15 residues. Germline V CDR1 and CDR2: SGHTA, FQGNSA. Trimming pared 3 bases from V and 4 bases from J, leaving 16 bases between. The DNA of the CDR3 is TGTGCCAGCAGCTTCTCTAGCGCGGACGCTTACGAGCAGTACTTC. It yields the protein CASSFSSADAYEQYF.

To note about this clone: This may be a read error, as it is one base from a much larger clone. Other nucleotide sequences in the sample specify the same CDR3. J is TRBJ2-3 and V is TRBV7-6; no firm D call. The germline gives CDR1 SGHVS, CDR2 FNYEAQ. Deletions cut 5 bases from V and 2 bases from J, with 2 bases between. This CDR3 comprises 11 residues. CDR3 region: CASSITDTQYF. Here the CDR3 DNA reads TGTGCCAGCAGCATCACAGATACGCAGTATTTT.

To note about this clone: Just one base apart from a much larger clone, this may be a read error. The identical CDR3 is also encoded by other nucleotide sequences in the sample. V gene TRBV7-9 combines with J gene TRBJ2-3; no clear D gene. Germline-derived CDR1 and CDR2 are SEHNR and FQNEAQ (reference sequence). This CDR3 is 11 amino acids long. Trimming pared 2 bases from V and 6 bases from J, leaving 3 bases between. CDR3 nucleotides: TGTGCCAGCAGCTTATCGGATACGCAGTATTTT. Amino acids: CASSLSDTQYF.

The chain has TRBV5-1 and TRBJ2-5; D may be TRBD1 or TRBD2 (5 bases each). CDR1 is SGHRS and CDR2 is YFSETQ in the germline V gene. The CDR3 length is 13 residues. The V and J ends lost 3 bases and 5 bases respectively, with 11 bases between them. CDR3: CASSYRSGETQYF. The CDR3 region has the DNA TGCGCCAGCAGCTACAGGTCGGGGGAGACCCAGTACTTC.

This clone showed up just a few times. The CDR3 loop reads CASSVGIGELNTEAFF. The CDR3 DNA is TGTGCCAGCAGCGTAGGGATAGGGGAGCTGAACACTGAAGCTTTCTTT. This chain uses TRBV9 with TRBJ1-1; tentative D call: TRBD1 (5 bases). Trimming pared 0 bases from V and 0 bases from J, leaving 12 bases between. The CDR3 has 16 residues. The germline gives CDR1 SGDLS, CDR2 YYNGEE.